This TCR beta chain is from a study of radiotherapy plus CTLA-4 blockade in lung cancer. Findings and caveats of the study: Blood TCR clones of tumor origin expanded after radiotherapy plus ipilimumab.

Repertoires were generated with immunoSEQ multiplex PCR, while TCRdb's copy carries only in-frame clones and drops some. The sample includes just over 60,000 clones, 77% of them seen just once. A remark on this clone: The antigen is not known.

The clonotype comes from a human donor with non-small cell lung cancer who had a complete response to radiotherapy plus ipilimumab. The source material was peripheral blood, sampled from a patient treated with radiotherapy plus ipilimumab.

In DNA form, the CDR3 reads TGTGCCAGCAGAGGTAGCACCCGACCCCACAATGAGCAGTTCTTC. Its protein is CASRGSTRPHNEQFF. The V and J genes are TRBV6-1 and TRBJ2-1; D ambiguous. Looked up from germline, CDR1 is MNHNS and CDR2 is SASEGT. The V and J ends lost 6 bases and 5 bases respectively, with 17 bases between them. The CDR3 is made up of 15 amino acids.